These 21 T cell receptor beta chains share one sample of origin, sequenced in a study of blood T cell repertoires in COVID-19. Clones were read by immunoSEQ multiplex PCR, and TCRdb kept only the in-frame ones, dropping some. This table holds approximately 84,000 clones, roughly 90% found once. Sequenced input: peripheral blood. These receptors were taken from a human donor with active COVID-19. The donor label of this sample is uncertain.

The rearrangement links TRBV27 to TRBJ2-3, with D possibly matching TRBD2 (6 bases). This CDR3 is 16 amino acids long. Looked up from germline, CDR1 is MNHEY and CDR2 is SMNVEV (reference sequence). The V gene lost 5 bases and the J gene lost 1 base, with 16 bases spanning the gap. In DNA form, the CDR3 reads TGTGCCAGCAGTGGCTGGAGGGGATTCGGCACAGATACGCAGTATTTT. Its protein product is CASSGWRGFGTDTQYF.

The chain has TRBV9 and TRBJ2-7; possibly TRBD2 for D (5 bases). The germline gives CDR1 SGDLS, CDR2 YYNGEE. CDR3 size: 15 residues. The V end lost 0 bases, the J end lost 0 bases, and 10 bases lay between the germline ends. As DNA, the CDR3 is TGTGCCAGCAGCGTAGGAAGCGGCCCCTCCTACGAGCAGTACTTC. Protein product: CASSVGSGPSYEQYF.

The J gene is TRBJ2-5, the V gene TRBV5-4, with a weak D call TRBD2 (7 bases). Trimming removed 0 bases at V and 5 bases at J, with 14 bases between. Germline V CDR1 and CDR2: SGHNT, YYREEE (reference sequence). CDR3 size: 15 residues. CDR3 amino acids: CASSLVTGRGETQYF. CDR3 in DNA: TGTGCCAGCAGCTTGGTCACAGGGAGGGGGGAGACCCAGTACTTC.

The CDR3 loop reads CASSPRPGTSNTEAFF. DNA of the CDR3: TGTGCCAGCTCACCGCGTCCGGGGACATCGAACACTGAAGCTTTCTTT. The V gene is TRBV18, the J gene TRBJ1-1, with D perhaps TRBD1 (6 bases). The CDR3 totals 16 residues. Deletions cut 3 bases from V and 1 base from J, with 15 bases between. CDR1 is KGHSH, CDR2 LQKENI, per germline.

This clone was seen a few times. The chain has TRBV29-1 and TRBJ1-3; maybe TRBD1 (5 bases). CDR3 length equals 15 residues. Germline V gene sequence: CDR1 SQVTM, CDR2 ANQGSEA. Trimming left V 5 bases short and J 0 bases short, with 14 bases between. CDR3: CSVTTFGGSGNTIYF. CDR3 coding DNA: TGCAGCGTTACTACCTTCGGGGGCTCTGGAAACACCATATATTTT. Full variable domain (missing parts from reference TRBV29-1 and TRBJ1-3): SAVISQKPSRDICQRGTSLTIQCQVDSQVTMMFWYRQQPGQSLTLIATANQGSEATYESGFVIDKFPISRPNLTFSTLTVSNMSPEDSSIYLCSVTTFGGSGNTIYFGEGSWLTVV.

V and J are TRBV4-3 and TRBJ1-3; a weak D match, TRBD1 (6 bases). V lost 5 bases, J lost 4 bases, and 18 bases lay in between. CDR3 length: 16 residues. Germline CDR1 LGHNA, CDR2 YSLEER. CDR3 sequence: CASSFLVGGSGNTIYF. CDR3 bases: TGCGCCAGCAGCTTTTTGGTTGGGGGCTCCGGAAACACCATATATTTT.

This sequence joins TRBV13 and TRBJ1-1, with D possibly matching TRBD1 (5 bases). CDR3 length: 14 residues. The germline V and J ends were trimmed by 3 bases and 1 base, with 9 bases remaining between them. The germline gives CDR1 PRHDT, CDR2 FYEKMQ (reference sequence). Written as DNA, the CDR3 is TGTGCCAGCAGCTTTGCGGGGCAGAACACTGAAGCTTTCTTT. Residues: CASSFAGQNTEAFF.

The chain links TRBV6-5 to TRBJ1-2; the match to TRBD1 covers 12 bases. Germline values: CDR1 MNHEY, CDR2 SVGAGI. The junction had 2 bases not matched to a gene; V was cut back by 7 bases and J by 8 bases. This CDR3 has 12 amino acids. In nucleotides, the CDR3 is TGTGCCAGCAAAGGGACAGGGGGCGGCTACACCTTC. It translates to CASKGTGGGYTF.

This sequence joins TRBV19 and TRBJ1-2; 9 bases match TRBD1. The germline CDR1 and CDR2 sequences are LNHDA and SQIVND (reference sequence). After removal of 6 bases from V and 7 bases from J, the junction contained 9 bases not matched to a gene. This CDR3 contains 14 residues. The CDR3 protein is CASSPTGGGRGYTF. The CDR3 DNA reads as TGTGCCAGTAGCCCAACAGGGGGCGGGCGTGGCTACACCTTC.

This chain uses TRBV4-3 with TRBJ2-3; D is perhaps TRBD1 (6 bases). This CDR3 comprises 16 residues. Germline V lookup: CDR1 LGHNA, CDR2 YSLEER. Trimming cost V 1 base and J 3 bases, with 14 bases left between them. CDR3 amino acids: CASSQGTDGGTDTQYF. DNA for the CDR3: TGCGCCAGCAGCCAAGGGACAGACGGTGGGACAGATACGCAGTATTTT.

The chain couples TRBV11-2 to TRBJ2-3; 8 bases are a match to TRBD1. This CDR3 comprises 13 residues. Germline CDR1 SGHAT, CDR2 FQNNGV. V lost 4 bases and J lost 14; bases outside the gene matches: 11. The CDR3 DNA follows: TGTGCCAGCAGCTCCACGACAGGGGAAGTTAGGTATTTT. This gives the protein CASSSTTGEVRYF.

The gene calls are TRBV11-3 and TRBJ2-5; D possibly corresponds to TRBD1 (6 bases). In germline, CDR1 is SGHNT, CDR2 YENEEA. The CDR3 sequence is 13 residues long. V was trimmed by 5 bases and J by 5 bases, leaving 12 bases between them. CDR3 region: CASSRRGWETQYF. CDR3 DNA: TGTGCCAGCAGCCGCAGGGGATGGGAGACCCAGTACTTC.

The gene calls are TRBV28 and TRBJ2-2, with 12 nucleotides matching TRBD2. From germline, CDR1 is MDHEN and CDR2 SYDVKM. This CDR3 comprises 14 residues. V lost 8 bases, J lost 3 bases, and 1 base stayed unmatched. CDR3 in amino acids: CASWTSGDTGELFF. CDR3 DNA sequence: TGTGCCAGCTGGACTAGCGGGGACACCGGGGAGCTGTTTTTT.

DNA for the CDR3: TGTGCCAGCAGCTCGCGGACAGTAAACACCGGGGAGCTGTTTTTT. This gives the protein CASSSRTVNTGELFF. The chain uses TRBV7-2 and TRBJ2-2, with a tentative D call TRBD1 (6 bases). This CDR3 comprises 15 residues. Germline loops: CDR1 SGHTA, CDR2 FQGNSA. Trimming left V 4 bases short and J 2 bases short, with 11 bases between.

The chain has TRBV19 and TRBJ1-1; 9 nucleotides line up with TRBD1. The germline CDR1 and CDR2 sequences are LNHDA and SQIVND (reference sequence). V was clipped by 6 bases and J by 1 base; unmatched bases: 9. The CDR3 is 16 amino acids. The CDR3 is CASREGTGMRNTEAFF. As DNA, the CDR3 is TGTGCCAGTAGGGAGGGGACAGGGATGCGGAACACTGAAGCTTTCTTT.

The rearrangement links TRBV28 to TRBJ2-7, with 7 nucleotides matching TRBD1. Germline V CDR1 and CDR2: MDHEN, SYDVKM. Germline trimming cut 5 bases from V and 2 bases from J; bases unmatched to any gene: 9. The CDR3 covers 15 residues. Here the CDR3 reads CASSIGTVKTYEQYF. The CDR3 DNA reads TGTGCCAGCAGTATAGGGACAGTAAAGACCTACGAGCAGTACTTC.

The chain is built from TRBV7-2 and TRBJ2-5; 9 positions match TRBD1. The germline gives CDR1 SGHTA, CDR2 FQGNSA. The CDR3 length is 15 residues. J gave up 2 bases and V 5 bases, and 6 bases lay outside the gene matches. CDR3 loop: CASSPGQGIQETQYF. The CDR3 bases are TGTGCCAGCAGCCCGGGACAGGGAATTCAAGAGACCCAGTACTTC.

The V gene is TRBV4-3, the J gene TRBJ2-7; 9 nucleotides agree with TRBD1. With V trimmed by 1 base and J by 3 bases, 7 bases remained unmatched. Per the germline V gene, CDR1 is LGHNA and CDR2 is YSLEER. The CDR3 runs to 16 residues. CDR3: CASSQVRTGAVYEQYF. CDR3 bases: TGCGCCAGCAGCCAAGTCCGGACAGGGGCAGTCTACGAGCAGTACTTC.

A few counts support this clone. For the CDR3, the DNA is TGTGCCAGCAGCCAAGGACAGGCGAGCGACGAGCAGTACTTC. It encodes CASSQGQASDEQYF. The rearrangement uses TRBV4-2 and TRBJ2-7; possible D gene TRBD1, 6 bases. Trimming left V 1 base short and J 5 bases short, with 12 bases between. This CDR3 is built from 14 residues. Germline V gene sequence: CDR1 LGHNA, CDR2 YNFKEQ.

This chain uses TRBV10-3 with TRBJ2-7; D perhaps matches TRBD2 (6 bases). CDR1 ENHRY and CDR2 SYGVKD come from the germline V gene. This CDR3 has 17 amino acids. The V end was cut by 2 bases, the J end by 5 bases, with 22 bases between. CDR3 amino acids: CAISELAALGGGHEQYF. The CDR3 DNA follows: TGTGCCATCAGTGAGCTGGCTGCCCTCGGGGGAGGCCACGAGCAGTACTTC.

The chain links TRBV19 to TRBJ2-1; 8 bases are shared with TRBD1. J was trimmed by 6 bases and V by 9 bases; bases with no gene match: 7. CDR3 length equals 13 residues. The germline gives CDR1 LNHDA, CDR2 SQIVND (reference sequence). The CDR3 protein is CASSTDRGNEQFF. CDR3 sequence (DNA): TGTGCCAGCTCTACTGACAGGGGCAATGAGCAGTTCTTC.